This TCR beta chain was sequenced during a study of blood T cell repertoires in COVID-19. Study information: Sources were T cells, B-cell-depleted T cells, or PBMCs; the material itself was cDNA or gDNA.

Per germline, CDR1 MNHEY and CDR2 SVGAGI. V lost 11 bases and J lost 1, with 17 bases in between. CDR3 length equals 14 residues. Generated by immunoSEQ multiplex PCR, the TCRdb table keeps only in-frame clones and is missing some. The sample lists about 240,000 clones; approximately 84% were seen once. The V gene is TRBV6-5, the J gene TRBJ1-1, with D possibly TRBD1 on 5 matching bases. The source is a young woman who had recovered from COVID-19. The sequenced sample was peripheral blood. CDR3 amino acids: CAVSQGGENTEAFF. As DNA, the CDR3 is TGTGCCGTCTCTCAGGGAGGGGAGAACACTGAAGCTTTCTTT.